One and the same sample provided the 14 T cell receptor beta chains below, sequenced in a study of vaccination and CD4 T cells after COVID-19. These receptors' targets are unknown. Documented treatment: 10-day PBMC culture with coronavirus spike peptide pools or control peptides (ViraFEST assay). Researchers used the Oncomine TCR Beta short-read assay to sequence DNA from cultured CD4+ T cells. TCRdb called the PCR reads again in MiXCR, with one record for every CDR3 protein. This sample yields some 17,000 distinct CDR3 sequences, of which 30% to 45% are seen a single time; 8.4% belongs to the top ten. Sequenced: CD4+ T cells from blood, cultured in vitro. Receptors were obtained from a human donor who had recovered from COVID-19.

The rearrangement links TRBV7-8 to TRBJ2-3; D uncertain. CDR3 length equals 13 residues. CDR1 SGHVS and CDR2 FQNEAQ come from the germline V gene. Trimming took off 5 bases at V and 6 bases at J, with 12 bases between the two ends. The CDR3 coding sequence is TGTGCCAGCAGCACCGGTGCATCGGATACGCAGTATTTT. Residues: CASSTGASDTQYF.

The rearrangement joins TRBV15 to TRBJ2-7, with 10 positions matching TRBD2. CDR1 LNHNV and CDR2 YYDKDF come from the germline V gene (reference sequence). The junction had 8 bases not matched to a gene; V was cut back by 0 bases and J by 3 bases. CDR3 size: 17 residues. This CDR3 reads CATSRDNLGLAIYEQYF. CDR3 nucleotides: TGTGCCACCAGCAGAGATAATCTGGGACTAGCGATCTACGAGCAGTACTTC.

J is TRBJ1-1 and V is TRBV5-1; weak D call: TRBD1 (5 bases). Germline values: CDR1 SGHRS, CDR2 YFSETQ. The CDR3 runs to 15 residues. Trimming pared 5 bases from V and 7 bases from J, leaving 21 bases between. The CDR3 protein is CASSPRGRVRIEAFF. CDR3 bases: TGCGCCAGCAGTCCGAGGGGCAGGGTGCGGATTGAAGCTTTCTTT.

This clonotype was seen a few times. This chain links TRBV19 with TRBJ2-3; TRBD1 might be the D (6 bases). Germline CDR1 and CDR2: LNHDA and SQIVND (reference sequence). The CDR3 consists of 14 residues. V shed 6 bases and J shed 1 base, with 11 bases lying between them. The CDR3 loop reads CASSDRQGTDTQYF. CDR3 bases: TGTGCCAGTAGCGATCGACAGGGCACAGATACGCAGTATTTT.

This chain joins TRBV14 and TRBJ2-5, with TRBD1 matching 10 bases. The CDR3 sequence is 15 residues long. V gave up 2 bases and J gave up 5 bases; unmatched junction bases: 5. Germline CDR1 is SGHDN and CDR2 is FVKESK. CDR3 DNA: TGTGCCAGCAGCCAAATGGGACAGGGGATGGAGACCCAGTACTTC. Translation gives CASSQMGQGMETQYF.

This clonotype showed up just a few times. The gene calls are TRBV6-1 and TRBJ2-7, with D unresolved. This CDR3 has 12 residues. V was shortened by 6 bases and J by 6 bases, with 12 bases between the two germline ends. Germline V gives CDR1 MNHNS, CDR2 SASEGT. CDR3 in amino acids: CASSPRVGEQYF. The CDR3 nucleotides read TGTGCCAGCAGCCCTAGAGTAGGCGAGCAGTACTTC.

This clonotype was detected a few times. This chain uses TRBV19 with TRBJ1-1; D remains unclear. Trimming removed 3 bases at V and 0 bases at J, with 8 bases between. The CDR3 has 14 residues. Germline CDR1 reads LNHDA; CDR2 reads SQIVND (reference sequence). In DNA form, the CDR3 reads TGTGCCAGTAGTATTAAGGAGGTGAACACTGAAGCTTTCTTT. Encoded protein: CASSIKEVNTEAFF.

The chain links TRBV7-8 to TRBJ2-7; TRBD2 agrees at 15 bases. Trimming cost V 2 bases and J 4 bases; bases outside gene matches: 6. CDR3 size: 17 residues. CDR1 SGHVS and CDR2 FQNEAQ come from the germline V gene. CDR3: CASSLFWTSGREYEQYF. Here the CDR3 DNA reads TGTGCCAGCAGCTTATTTTGGACTAGCGGGAGGGAGTACGAGCAGTACTTC.

The chain joins TRBV27 to TRBJ1-6; maybe TRBD1 (6 bases). The CDR3 consists of 13 residues. The germline V and J ends were trimmed by 6 bases and 7 bases, with 10 bases remaining between them. Germline assignment: CDR1 MNHEY and CDR2 SMNVEV (reference sequence). Written as DNA, the CDR3 is TGTGCCAGCAGACAGGGTCCCAATTCACCCCTCCACTTT. Its translation: CASRQGPNSPLHF.

The rearrangement links TRBV6-1 to TRBJ2-3, with TRBD1 identical over 7 bases. Germline lookup yields CDR1 MNHNS and CDR2 SASEGT. This CDR3 contains 14 residues. Germline trimming cut 11 bases from V and 0 bases from J; bases unmatched to any gene: 8. CDR3 loop: CAGQHRGSTDTQYF. The CDR3 nucleotides are TGTGCCGGGCAACACAGGGGTAGCACAGATACGCAGTATTTT.

The V call is TRBV29-1, the J call TRBJ2-3; no clear D gene. The length of the CDR3 is 10 residues. Trimming left V 5 bases short and J 4 bases short, with 4 bases between. The germline V gene has CDR1 SQVTM and CDR2 ANQGSEA. DNA for the CDR3: TGCAGCGTTCAGCCAGATACGCAGTATTTT. This encodes CSVQPDTQYF.

This clonotype came up a few times. The J gene is TRBJ2-7, the V gene TRBV6-1, with 10 bases aligning to TRBD1. V shed 3 bases, J shed 5 bases, and the junction held 7 bases outside the gene matches. Germline V gene lookup returns CDR1 MNHNS and CDR2 SASEGT. The CDR3 loop spans 15 amino acids. The CDR3 sequence is CASSDRQGAVDEQYF. The CDR3 DNA is TGTGCCAGCAGTGACCGACAGGGGGCGGTGGACGAGCAGTACTTC.

The chain recombines TRBV7-2 with TRBJ2-5, with 7 nucleotides matching TRBD1. Germline V gives CDR1 SGHTA, CDR2 FQGNSA. There are 14 residues in the CDR3. V lost 5 bases to trimming and J lost 2 bases; unmatched junction nucleotides: 5. As DNA, the CDR3 is TGTGCCAGCAGCCCTCGGGACAGACAAGAGACCCAGTACTTC. Protein sequence: CASSPRDRQETQYF.

J is TRBJ2-5 and V is TRBV2; D is unresolved. There are 13 residues in the CDR3. Trimming removed 5 bases from V and 2 bases from J, with 9 bases in between. Germline lookup yields CDR1 SNHLY and CDR2 FYNNEI. The CDR3 region is CASSYGSQETQYF. Written as DNA, the CDR3 is TGTGCCAGCAGTTACGGGTCGCAAGAGACCCAGTACTTC.